The T cell receptor (beta chain) under discussion was sequenced for a study of T-cell memory formation after mild COVID-19. Across the whole study: TCR clusters showed largely donor specificity.

Overall study findings and caveats: Pre-infection memory showed some responding clones, and this suggested that cross-reactive memory joined. Clones shrinking from day 15 to 85 showed even CD4/CD8 mixes; later expanders tilted CD4+.

Concerning this clonotype: Its antigen remains unidentified.

V dropped 0 bases and J dropped 2; count of bases not matched to a gene: 5. The CDR3 extends over 15 amino acids. CDR1 and CDR2 from the germline V gene are SQVTM and ANQGSEA. A 5'RACE reaction primed in the constant segment made cDNA libraries of TCR alpha and TCR beta, and these carried sample barcodes and UMIs. TCRdb called the 5' RACE reads again in MiXCR, with one record for every CDR3 protein. Of around 510,000 distinct CDR3 sequences in the sample, about 20% are singletons; the top ten hold about 8.2%. V is TRBV29-1 and J is TRBJ2-3; 7 bases fit TRBD2. The receptor was derived from an adult woman who had mild COVID-19 (a few samples of this study predate the infection). Cell type and time point are not known. The sample consisted of PBMCs or a T cell subset sorted from them (not recorded which). CDR3 sequence reads: CSVEDPERDTDTQYF. The CDR3 bases are TGCAGCGTTGAAGATCCGGAGCGGGACACAGATACGCAGTATTTT.